These 2 T cell receptor beta chains were all obtained from the same sample, sequenced in a study of beta chain features in type 1 diabetes. Study observations and caveats: When Type 1 diabetes patients were examined, their TCRB CDR3s proved moderately but significantly shorter in all four CD4+ subsets.

The antigens of these receptors remain unknown. Sequenced material consisted of expressed TCRB transcripts (all of the isolated RNA was reverse transcribed). Using immunoSEQ multiplex PCR, the repertoire was profiled, and TCRdb retains in-frame clones only, with some absent. The sample includes 600,000 or so clones, over 11% seen only once; the top ten take approximately 0.043%. The sample consisted of naive CD4+ T cells from blood. Every receptor here comes from a man aged 18 to 35 with type 1 diabetes.

This clone was seen only a few times. The V call is TRBV10-3, the J call TRBJ2-5; 7 nucleotides agree with TRBD2. The CDR3 covers 16 residues. Germline CDR1 and CDR2: ENHRY and SYGVKD. The V segment lost 7 bases and the J segment 3 bases; nucleotides outside the gene matches: 14. DNA for the CDR3: TGTGCCATCACCAACTTTGAACCCGGGGGGAAAGAGACCCAGTACTTC. It translates to CAITNFEPGGKETQYF.

V is TRBV7-2 and J is TRBJ2-1; 10 positions agree with TRBD1. Germline-derived CDR1 and CDR2 are SGHTA and FQGNSA. The ends lost 7 bases at V and 4 bases at J; junction bases unmatched: 7. This CDR3 is 15 amino acids long. DNA for the CDR3: TGTGCCAGCACAATATGGGGACAGGGGTACAATGAGCAGTTCTTC. This codes for CASTIWGQGYNEQFF.